A selection of T cell receptor beta chains follows, all from one sample in a study of blood T cell repertoires in COVID-19. Profiling relied on immunoSEQ multiplex PCR, and the TCRdb table lists in-frame clones only, not all of them. The sample contains approximately 270,000 clones, roughly 84% of which appear only once. The specimen was peripheral blood. The receptors were sampled from a human donor with COVID-19, enrolled during active disease. The donor label of this sample is uncertain. CDR3s include the opening cysteine and the closing phenylalanine or tryptophan. The order of the fields is J gene, V gene, clone size, D gene, CDR3 protein, CDR3 DNA. A D gene is named only where the DNA matches it firmly. Rows may omit the clone size; those that give it use once, few, many or a size class.

TRBJ2-2 | TRBV18 | NA | NA | CASSPTGGANTGELFF | TGTGCCAGCTCACCAACCGGCGGTGCGAACACCGGGGAGCTGTTTTTT
TRBJ2-2 | TRBV3-1/TRBV3-2 | NA | NA | CASSQDWATGELFF | TGTGCCAGCAGCCAAGATTGGGCCACCGGGGAGCTGTTTTTT
TRBJ1-3 | TRBV10-3 | NA | NA | CAMTGASSGNTIYF | TGTGCCATGACAGGTGCCAGCTCTGGAAACACCATATATTTT
TRBJ1-6 | TRBV9 | once | TRBD1 | CAAYRGRLNSPLHF | TGTGCCGCGTACAGGGGGCGGCTCAATTCACCCCTCCACTTT
TRBJ2-3 | TRBV19 | NA | TRBD2 | CASSNILAGRSPDTQYF | TGTGCCAGTAGTAATATTCTAGCGGGACGAAGCCCAGATACGCAGTATTTT
TRBJ2-1 | TRBV28 | NA | TRBD2 | CASREIYNEQFF | TGTGCGTCGCGGGAGATCTACAATGAGCAGTTCTTC
TRBJ1-2 | TRBV29-1 | NA | NA | CSVDRQGRGSYGYTF | TGCAGCGTTGATAGGCAGGGGCGTGGATCCTATGGCTACACCTTC
TRBJ2-1 | TRBV6-5 | NA | TRBD2 | CASRILAGGPYEQFF | TGTGCCAGCAGAATCTTAGCGGGAGGGCCCTATGAGCAGTTCTTC
TRBJ1-2 | TRBV20-1 | NA | NA | CSASPGTSYGYTF | TGCAGTGCTAGTCCCGGGACAAGCTATGGCTACACCTTC
TRBJ1-1 | TRBV24-1 | NA | TRBD1 | CATSSRDRGFTEAFF | TGTGCCACCAGTTCCCGGGACAGGGGATTCACTGAAGCTTTCTTT
TRBJ1-2 | TRBV7-2 | NA | NA | CASSVTENYGYTF | TGTGCCAGCAGCGTTACAGAAAACTATGGCTACACCTTC
TRBJ1-1 | TRBV5-1 | few | NA | CASSLAHWGPNTEAFF | TGCGCCAGCAGCTTGGCCCACTGGGGGCCGAACACTGAAGCTTTCTTT
TRBJ2-7 | TRBV6-6 | NA | TRBD2 | CASSRLAGVYEQYF | TGTGCCAGCAGTCGACTAGCGGGAGTTTACGAGCAGTACTTC
TRBJ2-1 | TRBV10-1 | NA | TRBD2 | CASSASGREIDEQFF | TGCGCCAGCTCAGCTAGCGGGAGGGAAATCGATGAGCAGTTCTTC
TRBJ2-7 | TRBV7-2 | NA | TRBD2 | CASSSLAGASYEQYF | TGTGCCAGCAGCTCTCTAGCGGGAGCCTCCTACGAGCAGTACTTC
TRBJ1-1 | TRBV11-2 | NA | TRBD1 | CASSLGQLMNTEAFF | TGTGCCAGCAGCCTGGGACAGCTCATGAACACTGAAGCTTTCTTT
TRBJ1-2 | TRBV11-1 | NA | TRBD1 | CASSSGTGGNYGYTF | TGTGCCAGCAGCTCTGGGACAGGGGGTAACTATGGCTACACCTTC
TRBJ1-2 | TRBV7-2 | NA | TRBD1 | CASSGRTGFNYGYTF | TGTGCCAGCAGCGGACGGACAGGGTTTAACTATGGCTACACCTTC
TRBJ2-1 | TRBV4-3 | NA | NA | CASSQGQVSYNEQFF | TGCGCCAGCAGCCAAGGACAGGTCTCCTACAATGAGCAGTTCTTC
TRBJ2-7 | TRBV5-1 | once | TRBD2 | CASSYGLAGDYEQYF | TGCGCCAGCAGCTATGGACTAGCGGGAGACTACGAGCAGTACTTC
TRBJ2-2 | TRBV9 | NA | TRBD2 | CASSASSTSGNTGELFF | TGTGCCAGCAGCGCCAGCTCGACTAGCGGTAACACCGGGGAGCTGTTTTTT
TRBJ1-2 | TRBV27 | NA | TRBD1 | CASSLIPGQGNYGYTF | TGTGCCAGCAGTTTGATACCGGGACAGGGGAATTATGGCTACACCTTC
TRBJ1-1 | TRBV29-1 | once | NA | CSVPSPTEAFF | TGCAGCGTCCCGTCCCCCACTGAAGCTTTCTTT
TRBJ1-1 | TRBV30 | NA | NA | CAWSVHSGSGNTEAFF | TGTGCCTGGAGTGTACACTCGGGATCGGGCAACACTGAAGCTTTCTTT
TRBJ2-7 | TRBV5-1 | few | TRBD1 | CASSKSTGDPSYEQYF | TGCGCCAGCAGCAAATCGACAGGGGACCCCTCCTACGAGCAGTACTTC
TRBJ1-1 | TRBV2 | NA | NA | CASRDTANTEAFF | TGTGCCAGCAGAGACACAGCGAACACTGAAGCTTTCTTT
TRBJ1-1 | TRBV4-3 | NA | NA | CASSQTGANTEAFF | TGCGCCAGCAGCCAGACAGGAGCAAACACTGAAGCTTTCTTT
TRBJ1-2 | TRBV2 | NA | NA | CASKTSGGGYGYTF | TGTGCCAGCAAGACCTCAGGAGGCGGCTATGGCTACACCTTC
TRBJ1-4 | TRBV28 | NA | NA | CASSSQRLAAGEKLFF | TGTGCCAGCAGTTCACAAAGACTTGCAGCGGGTGAAAAACTGTTTTTT
TRBJ2-5 | TRBV10-1 | NA | NA | CARILVSQETQYF | TGCGCCAGGATTCTAGTTTCCCAAGAGACCCAGTACTTC
TRBJ1-2 | TRBV7-9 | few | TRBD1 | CASSLVSGGHGYTF | TGTGCCAGCAGCTTAGTCTCAGGGGGTCATGGCTACACCTTC
TRBJ2-5 | TRBV3-1/TRBV3-2 | NA | TRBD2 | CASSQEVAGAQETQYF | TGTGCCAGCAGCCAAGAAGTAGCGGGAGCCCAAGAGACCCAGTACTTC
TRBJ1-1 | TRBV12-3/TRBV12-4 | once | TRBD1 | CASGRQGHTEAFF | TGTGCCAGCGGGCGACAGGGACACACTGAAGCTTTCTTT
TRBJ2-1 | TRBV7-9 | NA | NA | CASSPFREVAYNEQFF | TGTGCCAGCAGCCCCTTTCGCGAGGTTGCCTACAATGAGCAGTTCTTC
TRBJ1-1 | TRBV10-1 | NA | NA | CASSPRTVAENTEAFF | TGCGCCAGCAGTCCTAGGACAGTCGCAGAGAACACTGAAGCTTTCTTT